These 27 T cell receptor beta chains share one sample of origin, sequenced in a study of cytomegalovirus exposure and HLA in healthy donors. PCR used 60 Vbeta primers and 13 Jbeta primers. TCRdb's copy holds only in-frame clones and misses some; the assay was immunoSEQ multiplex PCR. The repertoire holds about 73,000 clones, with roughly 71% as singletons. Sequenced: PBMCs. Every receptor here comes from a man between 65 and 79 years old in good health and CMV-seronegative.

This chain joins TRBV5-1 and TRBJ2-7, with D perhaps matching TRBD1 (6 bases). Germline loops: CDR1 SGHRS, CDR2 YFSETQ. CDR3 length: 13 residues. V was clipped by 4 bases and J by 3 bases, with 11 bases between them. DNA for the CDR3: TGCGCCAGCAGCACCCGGGACATCTACGAGCAGTACTTC. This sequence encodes CASSTRDIYEQYF.

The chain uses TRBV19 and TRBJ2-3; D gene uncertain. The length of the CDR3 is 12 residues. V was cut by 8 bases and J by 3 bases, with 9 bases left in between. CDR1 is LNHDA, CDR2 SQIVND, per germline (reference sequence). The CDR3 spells CASGMLTDTQYF. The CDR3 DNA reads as TGTGCCAGTGGCATGCTGACAGATACGCAGTATTTT.

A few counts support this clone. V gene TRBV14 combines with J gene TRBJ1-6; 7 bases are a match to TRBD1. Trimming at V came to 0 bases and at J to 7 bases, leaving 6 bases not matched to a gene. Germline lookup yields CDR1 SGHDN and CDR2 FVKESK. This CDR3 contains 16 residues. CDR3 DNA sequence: TGTGCCAGCAGCCAAGACCTGGGACAGATCAATTCACCCCTCCACTTT. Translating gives CASSQDLGQINSPLHF.

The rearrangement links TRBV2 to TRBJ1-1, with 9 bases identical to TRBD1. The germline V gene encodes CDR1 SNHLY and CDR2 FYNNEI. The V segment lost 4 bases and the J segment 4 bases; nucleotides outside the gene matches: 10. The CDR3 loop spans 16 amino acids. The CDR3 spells CASSAYSGTGSTEAFF. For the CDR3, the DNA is TGTGCCAGCAGTGCCTACTCCGGGACAGGGAGCACTGAAGCTTTCTTT.

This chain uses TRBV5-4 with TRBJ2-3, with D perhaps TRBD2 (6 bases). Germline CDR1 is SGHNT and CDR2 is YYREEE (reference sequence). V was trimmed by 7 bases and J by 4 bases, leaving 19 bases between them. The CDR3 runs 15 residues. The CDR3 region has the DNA TGTGCCAGCGCCCGAGGGACTCTCTCGTCAGATACGCAGTATTTT. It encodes CASARGTLSSDTQYF.

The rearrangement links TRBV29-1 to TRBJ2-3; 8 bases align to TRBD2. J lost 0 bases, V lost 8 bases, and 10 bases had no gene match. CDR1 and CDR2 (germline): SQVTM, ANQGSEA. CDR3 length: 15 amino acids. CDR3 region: CSTRLARLSTDTQYF. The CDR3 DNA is TGCAGCACTAGACTAGCGCGCCTTAGCACAGATACGCAGTATTTT.

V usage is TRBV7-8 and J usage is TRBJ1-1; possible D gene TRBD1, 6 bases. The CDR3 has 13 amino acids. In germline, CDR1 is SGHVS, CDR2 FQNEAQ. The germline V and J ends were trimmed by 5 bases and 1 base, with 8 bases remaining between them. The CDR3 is CASSQGGNTEAFF. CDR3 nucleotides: TGTGCCAGCAGCCAAGGGGGGAACACTGAAGCTTTCTTT. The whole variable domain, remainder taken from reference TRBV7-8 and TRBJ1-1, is GAGVSQSPRYKVAKRGQDVALRCDPISGHVSLFWYQQALGQGPEFLTYFQNEAQLDKSGLPSDRFFAERPEGSVSTLKIQRTQQEDSAVYLCASSQGGNTEAFFGQGTRLTVV.

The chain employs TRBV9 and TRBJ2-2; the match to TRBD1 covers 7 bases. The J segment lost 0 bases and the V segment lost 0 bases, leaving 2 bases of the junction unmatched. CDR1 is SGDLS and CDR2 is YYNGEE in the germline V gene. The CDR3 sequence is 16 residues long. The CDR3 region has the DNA TGTGCCAGCAGCGTAGGTACAGGGGCGAACACCGGGGAGCTGTTTTTT. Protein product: CASSVGTGANTGELFF.

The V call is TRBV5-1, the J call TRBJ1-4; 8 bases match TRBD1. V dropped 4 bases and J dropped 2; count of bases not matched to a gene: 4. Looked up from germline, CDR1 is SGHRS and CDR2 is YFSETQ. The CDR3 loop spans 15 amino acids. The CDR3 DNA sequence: TGCGCCAGCAGCCTAAACAGGGGGACTAATGAAAAACTGTTTTTT. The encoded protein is CASSLNRGTNEKLFF.

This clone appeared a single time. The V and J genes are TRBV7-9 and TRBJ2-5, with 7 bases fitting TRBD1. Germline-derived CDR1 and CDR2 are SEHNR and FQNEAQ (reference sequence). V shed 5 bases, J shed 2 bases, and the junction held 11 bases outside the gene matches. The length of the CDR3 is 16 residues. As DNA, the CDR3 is TGTGCCAGCAGCCCGCAACAGGGGTATGGGCAAGAGACCCAGTACTTC. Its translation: CASSPQQGYGQETQYF.

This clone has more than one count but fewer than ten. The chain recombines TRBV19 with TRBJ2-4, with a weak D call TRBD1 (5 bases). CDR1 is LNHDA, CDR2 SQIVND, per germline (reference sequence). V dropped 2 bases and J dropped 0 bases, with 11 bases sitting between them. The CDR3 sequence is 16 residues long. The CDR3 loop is CASSIPAGSAKNIQYF. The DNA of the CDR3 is TGTGCCAGTAGTATACCCGCAGGGTCAGCCAAAAACATTCAGTACTTC.

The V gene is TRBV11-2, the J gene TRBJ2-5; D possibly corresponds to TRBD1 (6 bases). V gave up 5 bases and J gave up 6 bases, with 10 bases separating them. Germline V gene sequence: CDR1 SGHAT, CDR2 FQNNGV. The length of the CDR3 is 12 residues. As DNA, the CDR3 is TGTGCCAGCAGCCGGCAGGGGAAGACCCAGTACTTC. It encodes CASSRQGKTQYF.

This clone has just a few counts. The CDR3 loop reads CASSDSGKEGYTF. The CDR3 nucleotides are TGCGCCAGCAGTGATTCGGGGAAGGAGGGCTACACCTTC. The rearrangement uses TRBV10-1 and TRBJ1-2; D unclear. Trimming took 3 bases from V and 8 from J, leaving 13 bases between them. This CDR3 has 13 residues. Germline V gives CDR1 WNHNN, CDR2 SYGVQD (reference sequence).

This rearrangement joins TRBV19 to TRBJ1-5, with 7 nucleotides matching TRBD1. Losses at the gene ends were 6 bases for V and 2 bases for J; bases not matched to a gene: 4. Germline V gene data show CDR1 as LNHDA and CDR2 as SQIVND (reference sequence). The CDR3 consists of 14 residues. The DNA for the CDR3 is TGTGCCAGTAGCCCAACAGGGGGCAATCAGCCCCAGCATTTT. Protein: CASSPTGGNQPQHF.

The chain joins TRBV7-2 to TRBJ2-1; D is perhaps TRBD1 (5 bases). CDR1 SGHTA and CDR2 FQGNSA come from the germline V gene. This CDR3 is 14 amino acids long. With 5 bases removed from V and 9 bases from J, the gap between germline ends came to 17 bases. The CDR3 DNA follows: TGTGCCAGCAGCCCTACCCCCAGGGCCAGTGAGCAGTTCTTC. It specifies CASSPTPRASEQFF.

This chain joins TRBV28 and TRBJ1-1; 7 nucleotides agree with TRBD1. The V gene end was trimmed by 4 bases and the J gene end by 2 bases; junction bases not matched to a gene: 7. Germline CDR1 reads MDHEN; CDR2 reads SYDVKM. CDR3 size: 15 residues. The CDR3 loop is CASSSPTGINTEAFF. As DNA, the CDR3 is TGTGCCAGCAGTTCCCCGACAGGGATAAACACTGAAGCTTTCTTT.

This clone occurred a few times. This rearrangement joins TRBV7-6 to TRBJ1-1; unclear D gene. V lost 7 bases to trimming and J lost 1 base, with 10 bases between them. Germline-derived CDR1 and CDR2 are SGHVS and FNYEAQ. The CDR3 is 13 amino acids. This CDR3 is CASTPDSNTEAFF. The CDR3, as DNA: TGTGCCAGCACCCCCGACTCGAACACTGAAGCTTTCTTT.

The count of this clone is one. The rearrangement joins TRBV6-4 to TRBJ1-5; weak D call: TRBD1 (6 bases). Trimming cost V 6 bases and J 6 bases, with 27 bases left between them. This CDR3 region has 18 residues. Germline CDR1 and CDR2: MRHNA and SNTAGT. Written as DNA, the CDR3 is TGTGCCAGCAGATTTCAGGTCTTGTGGGGGCAAGGGATTCAGCCCCAGCATTTT. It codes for CASRFQVLWGQGIQPQHF.

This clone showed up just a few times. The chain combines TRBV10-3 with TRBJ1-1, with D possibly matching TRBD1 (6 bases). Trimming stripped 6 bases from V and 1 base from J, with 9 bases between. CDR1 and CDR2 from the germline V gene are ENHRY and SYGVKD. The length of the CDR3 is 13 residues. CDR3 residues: CAIRDRTNTEAFF. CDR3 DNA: TGTGCCATCAGGGACAGAACGAACACTGAAGCTTTCTTT.

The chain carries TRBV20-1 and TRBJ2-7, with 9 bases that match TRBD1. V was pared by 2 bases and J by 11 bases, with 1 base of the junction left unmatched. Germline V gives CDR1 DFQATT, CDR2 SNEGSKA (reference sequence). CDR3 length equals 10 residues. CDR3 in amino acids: CSARRTGEYF. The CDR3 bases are TGCAGTGCTAGACGGACAGGGGAGTACTTC.

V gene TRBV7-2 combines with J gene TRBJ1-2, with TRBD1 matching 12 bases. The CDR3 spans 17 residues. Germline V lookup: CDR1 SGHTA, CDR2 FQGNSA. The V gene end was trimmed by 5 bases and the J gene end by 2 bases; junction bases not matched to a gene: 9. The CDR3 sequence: CASSIQAGTGGNYGYTF. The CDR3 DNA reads TGTGCCAGCAGCATACAGGCCGGGACAGGGGGCAACTATGGCTACACCTTC. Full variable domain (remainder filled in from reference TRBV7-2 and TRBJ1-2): GAGVSQSPSNKVTEKGKDVELRCDPISGHTALYWYRQSLGQGLEFLIYFQGNSAPDKSGLPSDRFSAERTGGSVSTLTIQRTQQEDSAVYLCASSIQAGTGGNYGYTFGSGTRLTVV.

The CDR3 DNA follows: TGTGCCAGCAGTTATGGGCAGGGTGGCGGCTACACCTTC. It codes for CASSYGQGGGYTF. This chain joins TRBV6-5 and TRBJ1-2; D may be TRBD1 (5 bases). The ends were cut back, 3 bases at V and 8 bases at J, with 13 bases in the middle. The CDR3 is 13 amino acids. Per germline, CDR1 MNHEY and CDR2 SVGAGI.

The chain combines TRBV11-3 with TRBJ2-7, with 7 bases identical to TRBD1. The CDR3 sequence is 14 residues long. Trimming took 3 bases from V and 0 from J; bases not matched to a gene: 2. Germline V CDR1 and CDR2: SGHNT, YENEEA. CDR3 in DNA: TGTGCCAGCAGCTTTACAGGGGACTCCTACGAGCAGTACTTC. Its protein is CASSFTGDSYEQYF.

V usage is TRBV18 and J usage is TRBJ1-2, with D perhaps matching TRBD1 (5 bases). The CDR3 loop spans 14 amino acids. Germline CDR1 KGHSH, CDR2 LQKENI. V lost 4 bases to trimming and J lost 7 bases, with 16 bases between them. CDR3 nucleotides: TGTGCCAGCTCACTCACCACCCAAAGGGGTGGCTACACCTTC. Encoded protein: CASSLTTQRGGYTF.

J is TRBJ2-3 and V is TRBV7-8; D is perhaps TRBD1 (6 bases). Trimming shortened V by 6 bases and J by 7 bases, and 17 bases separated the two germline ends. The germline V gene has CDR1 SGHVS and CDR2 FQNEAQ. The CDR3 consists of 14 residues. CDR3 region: CASSSTGTQNTQYF. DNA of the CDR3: TGTGCCAGCAGTTCTACCGGGACACAAAATACGCAGTATTTT.

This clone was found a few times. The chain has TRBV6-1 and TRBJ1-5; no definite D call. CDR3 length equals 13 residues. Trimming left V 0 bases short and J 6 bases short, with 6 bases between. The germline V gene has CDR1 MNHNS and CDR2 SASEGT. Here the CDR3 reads CASSEARFQPQHF. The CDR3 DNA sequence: TGTGCCAGCAGTGAAGCCCGGTTTCAGCCCCAGCATTTT.

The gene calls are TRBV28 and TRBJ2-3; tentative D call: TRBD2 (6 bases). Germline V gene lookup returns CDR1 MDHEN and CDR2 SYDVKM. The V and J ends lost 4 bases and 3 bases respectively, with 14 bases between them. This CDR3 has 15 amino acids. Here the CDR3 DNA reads TGTGCCAGCAGTTCCGGACTAACTAGGACAGATACGCAGTATTTT. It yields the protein CASSSGLTRTDTQYF.